The 29 T cell receptor beta chains in this list originate from one sample, sequenced in a study of T cells in Graves' hyperthyroidism and ophthalmopathy. Researchers amplified the TCR beta CDR3 regions from RNA transcripts. Researchers ran a first-round RT-PCR on the TCR CDR3 using the HTBI primer set. TCRdb ran MiXCR on the multiplex PCR reads and lists one entry per CDR3 protein. There are hundreds of thousands of distinct CDR3 sequences in the sample; about 38% occur only once, and 7.5% to 9.5% lies in the top ten. Sequencing was performed on blood. These TCRs come from a man in his late teens or twenties with Graves' hyperthyroidism.

The chain links TRBV7-6 to TRBJ2-2, with a tentative D call TRBD1 (5 bases). Germline CDR1 SGHVS, CDR2 FNYEAQ. The CDR3 covers 14 residues. V gave up 4 bases and J gave up 2 bases, with 8 bases separating them. The DNA for the CDR3 is TGTGCCAGCAGCTCCCAGGGTAACACCGGGGAGCTGTTTTTT. Protein product: CASSSQGNTGELFF.

This chain joins TRBV11-3 and TRBJ2-7, with D maybe TRBD2 (5 bases). This CDR3 is built from 15 residues. The ends were cut back, 6 bases at V and 1 base at J, with 16 bases in the middle. Germline V lookup: CDR1 SGHNT, CDR2 YENEEA. For the CDR3, the DNA is TGTGCCAGCAGTTTATCGGGGTACGGGTCCTACGAGCAGTACTTC. Protein: CASSLSGYGSYEQYF.

The chain links TRBV10-3 to TRBJ1-1; weak D call: TRBD1 (5 bases). The CDR3 has 14 amino acids. CDR1 is ENHRY, CDR2 SYGVKD, per germline. V shed 4 bases and J shed 5 bases, with 14 bases lying between them. The CDR3 DNA is TGTGCCATCAGTGGTGGGGGAGAAGGGACTGAAGCTTTCTTT. It encodes CAISGGGEGTEAFF.

This clonotype was detected ten times or more. This sequence joins TRBV15 and TRBJ1-4; D unclear. Germline V lookup: CDR1 LNHNV, CDR2 YYDKDF (reference sequence). Between the trimmed V and J ends, which lost 1 base and 4 bases, there was a span of 10 bases. The CDR3 contains 15 residues. The CDR3 nucleotides are TGTGCCACCAGCAGAGCTCAACAGAATAATGAAAAACTGTTTTTT. It is translated as CATSRAQQNNEKLFF. Looking up the rest from reference TRBV15 and TRBJ1-4 gives the full variable domain: DAMVIQNPRYQVTQFGKPVTLSCSQTLNHNVMYWYQQKSSQAPKLLFHYYDKDFNNEADTPDNFQSRRPNTSFCFLDIRSPGLGDTAMYLCATSRAQQNNEKLFFGSGTQLSVL.

This clonotype was seen ten or more times. CDR3: CASSSRGLGTEAFF. As DNA, the CDR3 is TGTGCCAGCAGTTCCAGGGGGCTGGGGACTGAAGCTTTCTTT. This chain connects TRBV7-9 to TRBJ1-1; 8 bases agree with TRBD1. CDR3 size: 14 residues. Germline V lookup: CDR1 SEHNR, CDR2 FQNEAQ (reference sequence). The V and J ends lost 6 bases and 5 bases, in that order; junction bases with no gene match: 8.

A remark on this clonotype: A read error may be the cause here, since a much bigger clone is one base away. The V and J genes are TRBV20-1 and TRBJ1-1; D not resolved. The CDR3 has 11 amino acids. Germline V gene lookup returns CDR1 DFQATT and CDR2 SNEGSKA (reference sequence). With 1 base removed from V and 3 bases from J, the gap between germline ends came to 3 bases. The CDR3, as DNA: TGCAGTGCTAGAGTGGACACTGAAGCTTTCTTT. Its protein product is CSARVDTEAFF.

This clonotype has a handful of counts. The chain carries TRBV7-8 and TRBJ2-5, with 7 bases identical to TRBD2. The CDR3 runs to 15 residues. Germline V CDR1 and CDR2: SGHVS, FQNEAQ. The trim removed 4 bases at V and 5 bases at J, leaving 10 bases unmatched. The CDR3, as DNA: TGTGCCAGCAGCTCCGGGGGGAACCCTTGGGAGACCCAGTACTTC. It translates to CASSSGGNPWETQYF.

This clonotype has a count of ten or more. This rearrangement joins TRBV10-3 to TRBJ2-7, with 8 nucleotides matching TRBD2. The V segment lost 4 bases and the J segment 4 bases; nucleotides outside the gene matches: 6. From germline, CDR1 is ENHRY and CDR2 SYGVKD. The CDR3 extends over 14 amino acids. The CDR3 region is CAISASSGPYEQYF. The CDR3 coding sequence is TGTGCCATCAGTGCCTCTAGCGGGCCTTACGAGCAGTACTTC.

The V gene is TRBV29-1, the J gene TRBJ1-2, with 9 positions matching TRBD1. Looked up from germline, CDR1 is SQVTM and CDR2 is ANQGSEA. The length of the CDR3 is 12 residues. This chain's CDR3 is CRVDRGNYGYTF. The CDR3 DNA sequence: TGCAGAGTGGACAGGGGAAACTATGGCTACACCTTC.

This chain links TRBV9 with TRBJ2-7; D possibly corresponds to TRBD2 (7 bases). The CDR3 loop spans 15 amino acids. Germline CDR1 is SGDLS and CDR2 is YYNGEE. Trimming removed 1 base at V and 4 bases at J, with 15 bases between. Written as DNA, the CDR3 is TGTGCCAGCAGCGTAAAATGGGGGGGCCCGTACGAGCAGTACTTC. Its protein product is CASSVKWGGPYEQYF. Complete variable domain (other parts from reference TRBV9 and TRBJ2-7): DSGVTQTPKHLITATGQRVTLRCSPRSGDLSVYWYQQSLDQGLQFLIQYYNGEERAKGNILERFSAQQFPDLHSELNLSSLELGDSALYFCASSVKWGGPYEQYFGPGTRLTVT.

The rearrangement joins TRBV6-1 to TRBJ1-1; 7 bases are a match to TRBD1. CDR1 and CDR2 from the germline V gene are MNHNS and SASEGT. Trimming removed 2 bases from V and 0 bases from J; junction bases left unmatched: 9. The CDR3 is 17 amino acids. The CDR3 DNA sequence: TGTGCCAGCAGTGAACCTAACCGGGACAGAGTGAACACTGAAGCTTTCTTT. Residues: CASSEPNRDRVNTEAFF.

The V call is TRBV3-1, the J call TRBJ2-7; no firm D call. Germline lookup yields CDR1 LGHDT and CDR2 YNNKEL (reference sequence). The CDR3 has 14 residues. V dropped 1 base and J dropped 2 bases, with 9 bases sitting between them. The CDR3 region is CASSQGVRPYEQYF. The CDR3 region has the DNA TGTGCCAGCAGCCAAGGCGTCCGACCCTACGAGCAGTACTTC.

V is TRBV9 and J is TRBJ2-7; tentatively, D is TRBD1 (6 bases). The germline CDR1 and CDR2 sequences are SGDLS and YYNGEE. Trimming stripped 4 bases from V and 0 bases from J, with 14 bases between. This CDR3 contains 15 residues. CDR3 nucleotides: TGTGCCAGCAGCCAGGGGACGAGGGCCTCCTACGAGCAGTACTTC. Its protein product is CASSQGTRASYEQYF.

In this sample, this clonotype turned up once. The CDR3 DNA reads as TGTGCCAGCAAGGGGGCCCAGGGTCCGCCCCAGCATTTT. It codes for CASKGAQGPPQHF. This rearrangement joins TRBV25-1 to TRBJ1-5, with TRBD1 matching 7 bases. Germline loops: CDR1 MGHDK, CDR2 SYGVNS. V dropped 7 bases and J dropped 9; count of bases not matched to a gene: 9. There are 13 residues in the CDR3.

The chain employs TRBV29-1 and TRBJ1-2, with a possible D match to TRBD1 (6 bases). From germline, CDR1 is SQVTM and CDR2 ANQGSEA. V was pared by 2 bases and J by 6 bases, with 19 bases between. There are 15 residues in the CDR3. The CDR3 reads CSVETGAQVGNGYTF. The CDR3 coding sequence is TGCAGCGTTGAAACGGGGGCCCAGGTCGGGAATGGCTACACCTTC.

In its sample, this clonotype was seen many times. This chain joins TRBV24-1 and TRBJ2-5; TRBD2 matches at 15 bases. Unmatched junction bases numbered 6, after V lost 3 bases and J lost 2 bases. Germline CDR1 and CDR2: KGHDR and SFDVKD. The CDR3 has 18 residues. CDR3 in amino acids: CATSDRTSGRARQETQYF. The CDR3 coding sequence is TGTGCCACCAGTGATCGGACTAGCGGGAGGGCCAGACAAGAGACCCAGTACTTC.

In its sample, this clonotype was seen many times. The chain recombines TRBV7-2 with TRBJ2-7; D call uncertain. This CDR3 is 13 amino acids long. V was cut by 0 bases and J by 7 bases, with 10 bases left in between. The V gene's germline CDR1 is SGHTA and CDR2 FQGNSA. This CDR3 reads CASSLAAMIEQYF. The DNA of the CDR3 is TGTGCCAGCAGCTTAGCGGCCATGATTGAGCAGTACTTC.

This clonotype was observed a few times. The gene calls are TRBV5-8 and TRBJ2-6, with D uncertain. Trimming left V 0 bases short and J 3 bases short, with 10 bases between. Germline loops: CDR1 SGHTS, CDR2 YDEGEE. The CDR3 is made up of 16 amino acids. As DNA, the CDR3 is TGTGCCAGCAGCTTGGATCGGCCGAGTGGGGCCAACGTCCTGACTTTC. Protein: CASSLDRPSGANVLTF.

V usage is TRBV24-1 and J usage is TRBJ2-7, with 7 bases that match TRBD2. The DNA matches TRBJ2-1 better at its end, which makes the J call doubtful. Germline assignment: CDR1 KGHDR and CDR2 SFDVKD. The CDR3 has 14 residues. CDR3 residues: CATGGKRDLGEQFF. For the CDR3, the DNA is TGTGCCACCGGAGGGAAGCGGGACTTGGGCGAGCAGTTCTTC.

This clonotype was detected many times. The chain is built from TRBV15 and TRBJ1-4; 8 bases match TRBD1. The J segment lost 5 bases and the V segment lost 1 base, leaving 3 bases of the junction unmatched. Germline CDR1 LNHNV, CDR2 YYDKDF (reference sequence). The CDR3 extends over 15 amino acids. CDR3 amino acids: CATSRVRQGNEKLFF. CDR3 coding DNA: TGTGCCACCAGCAGAGTTAGACAGGGGAATGAAAAACTGTTTTTT.

This chain joins TRBV11-3 and TRBJ1-4; D call uncertain. Trimming took off 5 bases at V and 4 bases at J, with 17 bases between the two ends. CDR3 length: 16 amino acids. Germline V gene data show CDR1 as SGHNT and CDR2 as YENEEA. The CDR3 reads CASSRRSSGLNEKLFF. DNA of the CDR3: TGTGCCAGCAGCCGCCGCTCTTCAGGTCTTAATGAAAAACTGTTTTTT.

This clonotype appeared a few times. The chain has TRBV19 and TRBJ1-2; 8 nucleotides match TRBD1. Germline CDR1 is LNHDA and CDR2 is SQIVND (reference sequence). This CDR3 contains 16 residues. Trimming cost V 5 bases and J 7 bases; bases outside gene matches: 15. The CDR3 protein is CASSPRTGWATTGYTF. The DNA for the CDR3 is TGTGCCAGTAGTCCTCGGACAGGGTGGGCTACTACTGGCTACACCTTC.

The chain couples TRBV20-1 to TRBJ2-2; tentatively, D is TRBD2 (6 bases). This CDR3 comprises 15 residues. The V and J ends lost 1 base and 3 bases respectively, with 12 bases between them. Germline V CDR1 and CDR2: DFQATT, SNEGSKA (reference sequence). The CDR3 spells CSARGGLPYTGELFF. Written as DNA, the CDR3 is TGCAGTGCTAGAGGAGGACTACCCTACACCGGGGAGCTGTTTTTT.

This clonotype was recorded many times. The rearrangement links TRBV29-1 to TRBJ2-7, with a possible D match to TRBD2 (5 bases). CDR1 is SQVTM and CDR2 is ANQGSEA in the germline V gene. Trimming took 4 bases from V and 4 from J, leaving 14 bases between them. This CDR3 comprises 13 residues. CDR3 coding DNA: TGCAGCGTTGCGGGGAGCCCCCCTTACGAGCAGTACTTC. Translated: CSVAGSPPYEQYF.

On this clonotype: A read error may account for a junction end that differs from germline. The chain couples TRBV2 to TRBJ1-5, with 10 bases lining up with TRBD1. The CDR3 is 14 residues long. Germline values: CDR1 SNHLY, CDR2 FYNNEI. CDR3 coding DNA: TGTGCCTGCAGTGGGGGACAGGGGCATCAACCCCAGCATTTT. Translated: CACSGGQGHQPQHF.

The CDR3 DNA reads as TGTGCCTGGAGTATGGGCAGGGGTATCCAGCCCCAGCATTTT. Translated, it gives CAWSMGRGIQPQHF. This chain joins TRBV30 and TRBJ1-5; perhaps TRBD1 as D (6 bases). The CDR3 has 14 amino acids. CDR1 and CDR2 (germline): GTSNPN, SVGIG (reference sequence). The V end lost 2 bases, the J end lost 7 bases, and 15 bases lay between the germline ends.

The chain employs TRBV4-1 and TRBJ2-2; tentative D call: TRBD2 (6 bases). Germline values: CDR1 MGHRA, CDR2 YSYEKL. The CDR3 is 15 amino acids. V was cut by 1 base and J by 6 bases, with 12 bases left in between. The CDR3 here is CASSQGYRLAGELFF. CDR3 coding DNA: TGCGCCAGCAGCCAAGGGTATAGACTAGCCGGGGAGCTGTTTTTT.

Only a few counts were recorded for this clonotype. This chain uses TRBV7-9 with TRBJ1-5; a weak D match, TRBD1 (5 bases). The CDR3 spans 17 residues. Trimming removed 0 bases from V and 2 bases from J, with 14 bases in between. CDR1 is SEHNR, CDR2 FQNEAQ, per germline (reference sequence). The CDR3 loop is CASSLARGGGGNQPQHF. The CDR3 DNA reads as TGTGCCAGCAGCTTAGCGCGGGGGGGTGGGGGCAATCAGCCCCAGCATTTT.

This clonotype has just a few counts. At one of its ends the junction is not consistent with the germline gene, which may arise from a read error. The J gene is TRBJ1-3, the V gene TRBV3-1; D uncertain. The CDR3 length is 13 residues. Germline V gene sequence: CDR1 LGHDT, CDR2 YNNKEL (reference sequence). Here the CDR3 DNA reads TGTGCCAGCAGCCAAGATAGCGGCTCACTCCCCAATTTT. It encodes CASSQDSGSLPNF. The full variable domain, completed using reference TRBV3-1 and TRBJ1-3, is DTAVSQTPKYLVTQMGNDKSIKCEQNLGHDTMYWYKQDSKKFLKIMFSYNNKELIINETVPNRFSPKSPDKAHLNLHINSLELGDSAVYFCASSQDSGSLPNFGEGSWLTVV.